The 24 T cell receptor beta chains presented below share a single source sample, sequenced in a study of regulatory T cells in long-lasting Graves disease (dated by TCRdb to the early 2020s). Explained via the paper, the time point label denotes: newly diagnosed GD, antithyroid drugs for less than 3 months. RNA was extracted from PBMCs in TRIzol for both TCR sequencing and RNA sequencing. Library generation was performed with multiplex PCR. Sequencing was performed on an Illumina HiSeq 4000. To build TCR beta libraries, CDR3 regions were amplified by Arm-PCR using iRepertoire HTBI primers. TCRdb trimmed the raw reads at Q25, called clones with MiXCR and kept productive beta chains. Entries that share a CDR3 protein sequence are merged under the most common genes and DNA. The sample contains hundreds of thousands of distinct CDR3 sequences, 15% to 20% of them found a single time. The ten largest clones take up around 12% of the sample.

A further study also used this sample, focusing on T cells in Graves' hyperthyroidism and ophthalmopathy.

Sequencing was performed on peripheral blood mononuclear cells (PBMCs), taken at new diagnosis, from a patient treated with antithyroid drugs. The source of these receptors is a man younger than 30 with Graves disease. Donor details come from another sample of the same person, matched by shared clones.

This clonotype was counted many times. This chain joins TRBV12-3 or TRBV12-4 and TRBJ2-2, with 15 bases identical to TRBD2. V trimming: 4 bases; J trimming: 7 bases; junction bases outside the gene matches: 13. The CDR3 covers 19 residues. The CDR3 spells CASSSRTSGRAALGGELFF. CDR3 nucleotides: TGTGCCAGCAGTTCCCGGACTAGCGGGAGGGCCGCGTTGGGCGGGGAGCTGTTTTTT.

This clonotype was seen at least ten times. The rearrangement joins TRBV20-1 to TRBJ1-3, with a weak D call TRBD1 (5 bases). The CDR3 totals 14 residues. V was cut by 2 bases and J by 7 bases, with 15 bases left in between. The germline V gene has CDR1 DFQATT and CDR2 SNEGSKA (reference sequence). In nucleotides, the CDR3 is TGCAGTGCTAGACCTAACGGGGGTCATAACACCATATATTTT. The encoded protein is CSARPNGGHNTIYF.

The chain links TRBV3-1 to TRBJ2-1; D gene ambiguous. This CDR3 contains 14 residues. Germline V gene data show CDR1 as LGHDT and CDR2 as YNNKEL (reference sequence). V was trimmed by 1 base and J by 10 bases, leaving 14 bases between them. Here the CDR3 reads CASSQAGRVIEQFF. DNA for the CDR3: TGTGCCAGCAGCCAAGCAGGACGGGTCATCGAGCAGTTCTTC.

This clonotype was observed a few times. This chain joins TRBV27 and TRBJ2-2; 11 bases map to TRBD2. V lost 5 bases and J lost 1; bases outside the gene matches: 12. Germline V gene data show CDR1 as MNHEY and CDR2 as SMNVEV (reference sequence). CDR3 length: 19 amino acids. The CDR3 sequence is CASSIEASGRLRNTGELFF. CDR3 DNA: TGTGCCAGCAGTATAGAGGCTAGCGGGAGGCTTAGGAACACCGGGGAGCTGTTTTTT.

This clonotype occurred a few times. The chain couples TRBV10-2 to TRBJ2-7, with 10 bases lining up with TRBD1. Losses at the gene ends were 9 bases for V and 2 bases for J; bases not matched to a gene: 16. CDR3 length: 17 amino acids. The germline V gene has CDR1 WSHSY and CDR2 SAAADI. The CDR3 reads CASSRGTGDAFTYEQYF. In nucleotides, the CDR3 is TGCGCCAGTAGTCGGGGGACAGGGGACGCCTTCACCTACGAGCAGTACTTC.

This clonotype has a count of ten or more. CDR3 in DNA: TGTGCCTGGAGTACCTTAGCGGGAGTAGCAGATACGCAGTATTTT. It translates to CAWSTLAGVADTQYF. The J gene is TRBJ2-3, the V gene TRBV30; 9 positions match TRBD2. Germline V CDR1 and CDR2: GTSNPN, SVGIG (reference sequence). This CDR3 spans 15 amino acids. With V trimmed by 2 bases and J by 4 bases, 7 bases remained unmatched. The full variable domain, in which reference TRBV30 and TRBJ2-3 provide the parts outside the CDR3, is SQTIHQWPATLVQPVGSPLSLECTVEGTSNPNLYWYRQAAGRGLQLLFYSVGIGQISSEVPQNLSASRPQDRQFILSSKKLLLSDSGFYLCAWSTLAGVADTQYFGPGTRLTVL.

This clonotype was observed at least ten times. V gene TRBV2 combines with J gene TRBJ2-3; TRBD2 aligns across 11 bases. CDR3 length equals 15 residues. V shed 7 bases, J shed 2 bases, and the junction held 5 bases outside the gene matches. Per the germline V gene, CDR1 is SNHLY and CDR2 is FYNNEI. DNA for the CDR3: TGTGCCAGCACCGGACTAGCGGGTCTCACAGATACGCAGTATTTT. Amino acids: CASTGLAGLTDTQYF. Full variable domain (remainder filled in from reference TRBV2 and TRBJ2-3): EPEVTQTPSHQVTQMGQEVILRCVPISNHLYFYWYRQILGQKVEFLVSFYNNEISEKSEIFDDQFSVERPDGSNFTLKIRSTKLEDSAMYFCASTGLAGLTDTQYFGPGTRLTVL.

The chain has TRBV20-1 and TRBJ1-1; D is unclear. The V end was cut by 3 bases, the J end by 0 bases, with 8 bases between. The germline V gene encodes CDR1 DFQATT and CDR2 SNEGSKA (reference sequence). The CDR3 runs to 13 residues. CDR3 amino acids: CSARESMNTEAFF. CDR3 nucleotide sequence: TGCAGTGCTAGGGAATCAATGAACACTGAAGCTTTCTTT.

The chain employs TRBV20-1 and TRBJ2-7; possibly TRBD1 or TRBD2 for D (6 bases each). The V end was cut by 4 bases, the J end by 1 base, with 14 bases between. Germline-derived CDR1 and CDR2 are DFQATT and SNEGSKA (reference sequence). CDR3 length equals 14 residues. The CDR3 loop reads CSAMPLGGSYEQYF. CDR3 nucleotide sequence: TGCAGTGCTATGCCCCTAGGGGGGTCCTACGAGCAGTACTTC.

This clonotype appeared once. The conserved final phenylalanine or tryptophan is absent from the CDR3, which likely points to a read error. The limits of the CDR3 on the DNA are not certain, so only TCRdb's listed CDR3 is given. This chain joins TRBV5-1 and TRBJ2-1; no DNA check was done on the table's D call, TRBD1. Germline CDR1 reads SGHRS; CDR2 reads YFSETQ. The CDR3 is made up of 8 amino acids, end residues included. The CDR3 region is CASSLEGA.

This clonotype was seen ten or more times. The chain is built from TRBV18 and TRBJ1-1; TRBD1 agrees at 8 bases. The CDR3 spans 15 residues. Germline CDR1 and CDR2: KGHSH and LQKENI. The J segment lost 0 bases and the V segment lost 4 bases, leaving 4 bases of the junction unmatched. The CDR3 protein is CASSRQGTLNTEAFF. The CDR3 DNA follows: TGTGCCAGCTCACGACAGGGGACCCTGAACACTGAAGCTTTCTTT.

The chain has TRBV5-1 and TRBJ2-7; D is unclear. V lost 2 bases and J lost 7, with 10 bases in between. The CDR3 runs to 12 residues. CDR1 SGHRS and CDR2 YFSETQ come from the germline V gene. CDR3 sequence: CASSLNYGEQYF. CDR3 DNA sequence: TGCGCCAGCAGCTTAAACTACGGGGAGCAGTACTTC.

This clonotype has a count of ten or more. The V call is TRBV12-5, the J call TRBJ2-7; 11 bases are shared with TRBD2. Germline CDR1 reads LGHNT; CDR2 reads FRNRAP. The ends lost 7 bases at V and 4 bases at J; junction bases unmatched: 0. CDR3 size: 12 residues. The CDR3 DNA reads TGTGCTAGTGCTAGCGGGAGGTACGAGCAGTACTTC. Translated: CASASGRYEQYF.

This clonotype was seen many times. The gene calls are TRBV28 and TRBJ2-7, with D perhaps TRBD2 (5 bases). The germline CDR1 and CDR2 sequences are MDHEN and SYDVKM. The V gene lost 7 bases and the J gene lost 2 bases, with 15 bases spanning the gap. The CDR3 sequence is 14 residues long. The CDR3 sequence is CASTPPGITYEQYF. The CDR3 DNA reads TGTGCCAGCACCCCCCCGGGGATCACCTACGAGCAGTACTTC.

The sample holds many counts of this clonotype. The chain employs TRBV28 and TRBJ2-7; 8 bases line up with TRBD1. The J segment lost 2 bases and the V segment lost 4 bases, leaving 4 bases of the junction unmatched. Germline CDR1 and CDR2: MDHEN and SYDVKM. This CDR3 has 14 residues. The CDR3 region has the DNA TGTGCCAGCAGTTGGACAGGGTCCCCCTACGAGCAGTACTTC. The encoded protein is CASSWTGSPYEQYF.

This clonotype was recorded at least ten times. The chain carries TRBV15 and TRBJ2-2; 7 nucleotides align to TRBD1. The CDR3 runs 13 residues. Per the germline V gene, CDR1 is LNHNV and CDR2 is YYDKDF (reference sequence). V trimming: 7 bases; J trimming: 6 bases; junction bases outside the gene matches: 5. CDR3 loop: CATKTGSPGELFF. The CDR3 coding sequence is TGTGCCACCAAGACAGGGTCCCCCGGGGAGCTGTTTTTT.

This clonotype was observed many times. J is TRBJ2-7 and V is TRBV5-1; 8 bases align to TRBD1. The CDR3 has 14 residues. The junction had 6 bases not matched to a gene; V was cut back by 2 bases and J by 5 bases. Germline assignment: CDR1 SGHRS and CDR2 YFSETQ. CDR3 sequence reads: CASSFQGAADEQYF. CDR3 DNA sequence: TGCGCCAGCAGCTTCCAGGGGGCAGCCGACGAGCAGTACTTC.

This CDR3 reads CAWSGSLLAGGPVNEQFF. In DNA form, the CDR3 reads TGTGCCTGGAGCGGATCACTTCTAGCGGGAGGGCCGGTCAATGAGCAGTTCTTC. The rearrangement links TRBV30 to TRBJ2-1; 12 bases fit TRBD2. The CDR3 loop spans 18 amino acids. V gave up 3 bases and J gave up 6 bases; unmatched junction bases: 15. Germline V lookup: CDR1 GTSNPN, CDR2 SVGIG (reference sequence).

This clonotype has at least ten counts. V gene TRBV28 combines with J gene TRBJ2-1, with D maybe TRBD2 (6 bases). The CDR3 length is 14 residues. CDR1 and CDR2 from the germline V gene are MDHEN and SYDVKM. The V and J ends lost 3 bases and 6 bases respectively, with 12 bases between them. CDR3 coding DNA: TGTGCCAGCAGTTTCCGGGGACTGGTCAATGAGCAGTTCTTC. It translates to CASSFRGLVNEQFF.

Ten or more counts support this clonotype. V usage is TRBV28 and J usage is TRBJ1-1, with a weak D call TRBD1 (5 bases). There are 13 residues in the CDR3. Germline CDR1 reads MDHEN; CDR2 reads SYDVKM. The V gene lost 4 bases and the J gene lost 6 bases, with 12 bases spanning the gap. CDR3 sequence: CASSYQGTPEAFF. Here the CDR3 DNA reads TGTGCCAGCAGTTACCAGGGAACTCCTGAAGCTTTCTTT.

This clonotype showed up just a few times. The chain couples TRBV5-1 to TRBJ1-6; no reliable D call. The CDR3 totals 13 residues. Germline CDR1 is SGHRS and CDR2 is YFSETQ. The V and J ends lost 0 bases and 13 bases respectively, with 11 bases between them. The chain's CDR3 is CASSLDETRPLHF. The CDR3, as DNA: TGCGCCAGCAGCTTGGACGAGACAAGGCCCCTCCACTTT.

This clonotype was found a few times. The rearrangement uses TRBV29-1 and TRBJ2-1, with D unclear. Germline CDR1 SQVTM, CDR2 ANQGSEA. The V end lost 0 bases, the J end lost 3 bases, and 15 bases lay between the germline ends. The CDR3 sequence is 16 residues long. CDR3 loop: CSVEDDKRGYYNEQFF. Here the CDR3 DNA reads TGCAGCGTTGAAGATGATAAGCGCGGCTACTACAATGAGCAGTTCTTC.

This clonotype was detected only a few times. The chain couples TRBV9 to TRBJ2-1; 14 nucleotides line up with TRBD2. Germline CDR1 SGDLS, CDR2 YYNGEE. Germline trimming cut 0 bases from V and 8 bases from J; bases unmatched to any gene: 7. The CDR3 totals 17 residues. DNA of the CDR3: TGTGCCAGCAGCGTAGAAGAGAAGGGACTAGCGGGAGATGAGCAGTTCTTC. It encodes CASSVEEKGLAGDEQFF. The entire variable domain, with the rest obtained from reference TRBV9 and TRBJ2-1, is as follows: DSGVTQTPKHLITATGQRVTLRCSPRSGDLSVYWYQQSLDQGLQFLIQYYNGEERAKGNILERFSAQQFPDLHSELNLSSLELGDSALYFCASSVEEKGLAGDEQFFGPGTRLTVL.

This clonotype was seen many times. The chain employs TRBV28 and TRBJ1-1; D is uncertain. Germline CDR1 is MDHEN and CDR2 is SYDVKM. This CDR3 is 14 amino acids long. V lost 2 bases to trimming and J lost 5 bases, with 12 bases between them. This CDR3 reads CASSLASARTEAFF. Written as DNA, the CDR3 is TGTGCCAGCAGTTTAGCCTCCGCCCGGACTGAAGCTTTCTTT.